The 7 T cell receptor beta chains presented below share a single source sample, sequenced in a study of cytomegalovirus exposure and HLA in healthy donors (dated by TCRdb to the late 2010s). Library construction relied on the immunoSEQ multiplex PCR assay. The multiplex PCR relied on a mix of 60 forward primers for TCR Vbeta segments and 13 reverse primers for TCR Jbeta segments. TCRdb took this table from immuneACCESS and kept in-frame rearrangements with V and J called. Such tables lack part of the clones; where checked against another copy, unresolved V genes explain under half of the gap, and the rest is unexplained. The table for this sample lists 50,000 to 60,000 clones; around three quarters of them were counted only once. Together, the top ten hold over 1.1% of the sample. The sequenced sample was PBMCs. Receptors originate from a female donor in good health and CMV-seronegative.

This chain connects TRBV7-3 to TRBJ2-5; 7 bases are a match to TRBD1. Unmatched junction bases numbered 11, after V lost 8 bases and J lost 2 bases. The germline V gene encodes CDR1 SGHTA and CDR2 FQGTGA. This CDR3 has 15 amino acids. CDR3 amino acids: CASGPGQSSQETQYF. The CDR3 coding sequence is TGTGCCAGCGGCCCGGGACAGTCCAGTCAAGAGACCCAGTACTTC.

This clone was found once. V and J are TRBV11-2 and TRBJ2-7; D is possibly TRBD1 (5 bases). With 3 bases removed from V and 5 bases from J, the gap between germline ends came to 14 bases. The CDR3 has 14 residues. The germline V gene has CDR1 SGHAT and CDR2 FQNNGV. The DNA of the CDR3 is TGTGCCAGCAGCTTTGGCCAGGGTTCCCACGAGCAGTACTTC. This gives the protein CASSFGQGSHEQYF.

This clone occurred once. The V call is TRBV18, the J call TRBJ2-7, with 7 bases lining up with TRBD2. Looked up from germline, CDR1 is KGHSH and CDR2 is LQKENI. The CDR3 length is 15 residues. The V and J ends lost 6 bases and 6 bases, in that order; junction bases with no gene match: 14. CDR3 DNA: TGTGCCAGCTCTAAAGTAGGGGCGGGGGTCTCCGAGCAGTACTTC. Its protein product is CASSKVGAGVSEQYF.

The chain has TRBV6-1 and TRBJ1-6; 7 bases match TRBD1. The V segment lost 6 bases and the J segment 7 bases; nucleotides outside the gene matches: 0. The V gene's germline CDR1 is MNHNS and CDR2 SASEGT. The CDR3 is 12 residues long. CDR3 coding DNA: TGTGCCAGCAGGACAGGGAATTCACCCCTCCACTTT. This gives the protein CASRTGNSPLHF.

The chain carries TRBV5-8 and TRBJ2-3; tentative D call: TRBD1 (6 bases). V lost 2 bases to trimming and J lost 4 bases, with 17 bases between them. Germline values: CDR1 SGHTS, CDR2 YDEGEE. This CDR3 is 16 amino acids long. The CDR3 nucleotides read TGTGCCAGCAGCTTTGTGGGACACCCGATTTCAGATACGCAGTATTTT. Encoded protein: CASSFVGHPISDTQYF.

The V and J genes are TRBV6-1 and TRBJ1-2, with D perhaps TRBD1 (6 bases). Germline CDR1 MNHNS, CDR2 SASEGT. V lost 6 bases, J lost 4 bases, and 18 bases lay in between. The CDR3 has 15 amino acids. The CDR3 reads CASRPGASEGYGYTF. The CDR3 nucleotides are TGTGCCAGCAGGCCAGGGGCATCTGAGGGCTATGGCTACACCTTC.

This chain uses TRBV7-3 with TRBJ2-3; 8 nucleotides align to TRBD2. V trimming: 3 bases; J trimming: 1 base; junction bases outside the gene matches: 3. Germline loops: CDR1 SGHTA, CDR2 FQGTGA. There are 15 residues in the CDR3. The CDR3, as DNA: TGTGCCAGCAGCTTGGGGACTAGTCGCACAGATACGCAGTATTTT. It yields the protein CASSLGTSRTDTQYF.